The 8 T cell receptor beta chains reported below all come from one sample, sequenced in a study of graft-versus-host responses after intestinal transplantation (dated by TCRdb to about 2021). Intraepithelial and lamina propria lymphocytes were isolated from graft specimens using dithiothreitol, EDTA incubations and collagenase D digestion. The receptor library was made with the immunoSEQ multiplex PCR assay. The immuneACCESS repertoire file appears here via TCRdb, limited to in-frame rearrangements. These files lack a portion of the clones; in checked studies, under half of the deficit traces to unresolved V genes, and the cause of the others is not known. For this sample there are about 15,000 clones; around 70% appear just once. The top ten clones comprise 3% to 4.5% of the sample. The material sequenced was ileum tissue, taken 14 days after transplant. Source of these receptors: a human patient who received an intestinal transplant, so some T cells may come from the graft donor.

The chain combines TRBV6-5 with TRBJ1-5; D gene ambiguous. The CDR3 is 14 amino acids. V was trimmed by 0 bases and J by 0 bases, leaving 3 bases between them. Germline CDR1 is MNHEY and CDR2 is SVGAGI. Here the CDR3 DNA reads TGTGCCAGCAGTTACTCGTATAGCAATCAGCCCCAGCATTTT. Translated: CASSYSYSNQPQHF.

The V gene is TRBV30, the J gene TRBJ1-2; the D gene is possibly TRBD1 (5 bases). The CDR3 runs 16 residues. The V gene lost 2 bases and the J gene lost 2 bases, with 18 bases spanning the gap. CDR1 and CDR2 from the germline V gene are GTSNPN and SVGIG (reference sequence). As DNA, the CDR3 is TGTGCCTGGAGTTGGCAGGGTGAGGAGGTGAACTATGGCTACACCTTC. Its protein product is CAWSWQGEEVNYGYTF. Full variable domain (remainder filled in from reference TRBV30 and TRBJ1-2): SQTIHQWPATLVQPVGSPLSLECTVEGTSNPNLYWYRQAAGRGLQLLFYSVGIGQISSEVPQNLSASRPQDRQFILSSKKLLLSDSGFYLCAWSWQGEEVNYGYTFGSGTRLTVV.

This rearrangement joins TRBV25-1 to TRBJ2-5; a possible D gene is TRBD1 (6 bases). The CDR3 length is 14 residues. Germline lookup yields CDR1 MGHDK and CDR2 SYGVNS. V was cut by 8 bases and J by 1 base, with 14 bases left in between. CDR3 coding DNA: TGTGCCAGCTCTACCTTGACAGGCCAAGAGACCCAGTACTTC. Its translation is CASSTLTGQETQYF.

The rearrangement uses TRBV7-2 and TRBJ2-1; 10 bases are a match to TRBD2. CDR3 size: 16 residues. After removal of 4 bases from V and 3 bases from J, the junction contained 6 bases not matched to a gene. Germline values: CDR1 SGHTA, CDR2 FQGNSA. The CDR3 region has the DNA TGTGCCAGCAGCTCTAGCGGGAGAAATATCTACAATGAGCAGTTCTTC. As protein: CASSSSGRNIYNEQFF.

This chain connects TRBV19 to TRBJ2-3; D gene uncertain. This CDR3 has 12 residues. Germline V gives CDR1 LNHDA, CDR2 SQIVND (reference sequence). The ends were cut back, 3 bases at V and 0 bases at J, with 1 base in the middle. CDR3 residues: CASSISTDTQYF. In DNA form, the CDR3 reads TGTGCCAGTAGTATCAGCACAGATACGCAGTATTTT.

A single count supports this clone. The J gene is TRBJ2-7, the V gene TRBV7-3; D ambiguous. Per germline, CDR1 SGHTA and CDR2 FQGTGA. Trimming shortened V by 1 base and J by 3 bases, and 13 bases separated the two germline ends. This CDR3 has 15 amino acids. CDR3 residues: CASSLSPGPNYEQYF. In DNA form, the CDR3 reads TGTGCCAGCAGCTTAAGCCCCGGACCAAACTACGAGCAGTACTTC.

The rearrangement uses TRBV9 and TRBJ2-3; no clear D. The CDR3 covers 14 residues. Germline CDR1 SGDLS, CDR2 YYNGEE. With 2 bases removed from V and 0 bases from J, the gap between germline ends came to 7 bases. As DNA, the CDR3 is TGTGCCAGCAGCGTCCAAGAAAGCACAGATACGCAGTATTTT. Translation: CASSVQESTDTQYF.

Turning to this clone: A junction boundary mismatches the germline segment, possibly from a read error. The chain carries TRBV6-5 and TRBJ1-2; D possibly corresponds to TRBD1 (5 bases). CDR1 is MNHEY and CDR2 is SVGAGI in the germline V gene. The CDR3 covers 12 residues. CDR3 in amino acids: CVSRTTPYGYTF. For the CDR3, the DNA is TGTGTCAGCAGGACAACACCCTATGGCTACACCTTC.